This T cell receptor beta chain derives from a study of blood T cell repertoires in COVID-19. TCRdb keeps only in-frame clones here, not all; method: immunoSEQ multiplex PCR. The data show about 220,000 clones, 80% to 90% seen once. The sequence was collected from a man aged 50-60 years with active or convalescent COVID-19. Source material: peripheral blood.

The CDR3 region has the DNA TGTGCCAGCAGTTTATCAGGGCAGGGGAACTATGGCTACACCTTC. Amino acid sequence: CASSLSGQGNYGYTF. The chain recombines TRBV27 with TRBJ1-2; possibly TRBD1 for D (6 bases). V was cut by 0 bases and J by 2 bases, with 10 bases left in between. This CDR3 is 15 amino acids long. Germline-derived CDR1 and CDR2 are MNHEY and SMNVEV (reference sequence).